Included here is one T cell receptor (beta chain) sequence, with context. The antigen it binds to is not known. No qualities accompany the bases; no much larger clone lies one base away. For sequencing of the TCRbeta CDR3 region, genomic DNA was extracted from the sorted cells. The immunoSEQ Assay was used for sequencing of TCRbeta CDR3 regions. TCRdb limited this immuneACCESS table to in-frame rearrangements with V and J called. A share of clones is missing; checked studies link under half to unresolved V genes, and the rest is unexplained. This sample holds some 95,000 clones; about 85% were observed only once. Of the sample, about 4.1% falls within the top ten clones. CDR1 is given as ENHRY and CDR2 as SYGVKD, both from the germline V gene. V is shortened by 3 bases, J by 4 bases, and the region joining them spans 4 bases. The CDR3 sequence holds 11 residues, the cysteine and phenylalanine included. The sequence is cut down to CDR3 DNA, 33 bases in frame from base 1.

The sample belongs to a study of OX40 agonist ivuxolimab in advanced cancers. Study-level background: Ivuxolimab, which targeted the costimulatory receptor OX40 (CD134), was an agonistic, fully human IgG2 monoclonal antibody. Intravenous ivuxolimab was administered to patients every 2 weeks at six dose levels: 0.01, 0.1, 0.3, 1.5, 3 and 10 mg/kg. Of the 50 to 55 patients in dose escalation, about 19 had hepatocellular carcinoma, about 15 had melanoma, 9 had renal cell carcinoma and 9 had head and neck cancer. The dose-escalation cohort was about 87% male with a mean age of approximately 59 years, ranging from roughly 20 to 80. Prior anti-PD-1, anti-PD-L1 or anti-CTLA-4 therapy was permitted, and approximately 39% of dose-escalation patients had received checkpoint inhibitors. Partial responses were achieved by three dose-escalation patients, of whom one had hepatocellular carcinoma and two had cutaneous melanoma. Peripheral TCRbeta sequencing was intended to test whether TCR sequence diversity was altered and clonal T-cell expansion was caused by ivuxolimab. The paper covers the monotherapy dose-escalation part of the phase I ivuxolimab trial, which included N of about 50 patients.

The trial excluded patients who had a history of autoimmune disease or were on systemic immunosuppression. Peripheral blood for TCR sequencing was collected from all dose cohorts at baseline, on cycle 4 day 1, and on cycle 7 day 1. The samples were drawn from a first-in-human, open-label, multicenter phase I dose-escalation trial of ivuxolimab. Adults with locally advanced or metastatic head and neck squamous cell, hepatocellular, melanoma or renal cell carcinoma were enrolled in the trial. Before TCR sequencing, CD4+ and CD8+ T cells were separately sorted from peripheral blood. General conclusions and limits of the study: After ivuxolimab, more expanded clones were found on average in CD8+ T cells than in CD4+ T cells. Low levels of normalized T-cell clonal expansion were also seen in some nonresponding patients. Clonal expansion of both CD4+ and CD8+ blood T cells was observed from baseline to week 6 at doses 0.1 to 3.0 mg/kg. In the 0.1-3.0 mg/kg groups, partial responders were among the patients with the lowest normalized peripheral clonal expansion, particularly in CD8+ T cells. The antigen specificity of the clonally expanded peripheral T cells was not determined.

The sample consisted of CD4+ or CD8+ T cells sorted from blood, taken in a trial of the OX40 agonist ivuxolimab. Recombination connected TRBV10-3 to TRBJ2-7; the D gene is unclear. The sequence was obtained from an adult with an advanced solid tumor such as melanoma, head and neck, liver or kidney cancer. The DNA sequence is TGTGCCATCAGTGATCATTACGAGCAGTACTTC. Its protein reads: CAISDHYEQYF.